These T cell receptor beta chains were read from a single sample in a study of shared clonotypes between healthy human individuals. The repertoire was sequenced with immunoSEQ multiplex PCR; TCRdb's copy has only in-frame clones and lacks some. The sample includes about 2 million clones, about 94% of them seen just once. Sequenced input: naive CD8+ T cells sorted from blood. The receptors were sampled from a man between 18 and 29 years old in good health. Both conserved end residues are trimmed from each CDR3. A D gene is named only where the DNA matches it firmly.

>TRBD1|TRBJ2-5|TRBV12-5
ASGLTPGTGGRETQY
>NA|TRBJ2-5|TRBV11-2
ASSLFSSPQETQY
>TRBD1|TRBJ2-7|TRBV29-1
SVEDGQGASEQY
>NA|TRBJ2-2|TRBV5-4
ASSESTGELF
>NA|TRBJ1-2|TRBV11-2
ASSSSKSPYSYT
>TRBD1|TRBJ2-2|TRBV7-9
ASSPYQTGGITGELF
>NA|TRBJ2-1|TRBV5-6
ASSLELQRGEQF
>NA|TRBJ1-5|TRBV30
AWSAGTQSNQPQH
>TRBD1|TRBJ1-2|TRBV6-1
ASSLITGVT
>TRBD1|TRBJ2-7|TRBV10-3
AIMTGQGPGEQY
>NA|TRBJ1-1|TRBV5-8
ASSPEVRTWANTEAF
>NA|TRBJ2-1|TRBV7-9
ASSPPSNEQF
>NA|TRBJ1-5|TRBV6-5
ASSYRDGEVHQPQH
>NA|TRBJ1-3|TRBV7-2
ASNSRDHSGNTIY
>TRBD1|TRBJ1-2|TRBV28
ASSTPPTGGGYT
>NA|TRBJ1-1|TRBV19
ASSITSETEAF
>TRBD2|TRBJ2-3|TRBV7-2
ASSTTRTSGTDTQY
>NA|TRBJ2-7|TRBV4-3
ASSQSGEGAYEQY
>NA|TRBJ2-7|TRBV2
ASSGSAYEQY
>NA|TRBJ1-3|TRBV7-9
ASSPAALGNTIY
>TRBD1|TRBJ2-5|TRBV5-6
ASSLSPTGERETQY
>NA|TRBJ1-5|TRBV4-3
ASSQDAGSFQPQH
>TRBD1|TRBJ1-2|TRBV7-8
ASSPDPYGTGDYGYT
>TRBD2|TRBJ2-7|TRBV4-1
ASSQDGLAGLHEQY
>NA|TRBJ2-7|TRBV21-1
ASSRRTSGPDSYEQY
>TRBD1|TRBJ1-4|TRBV27
ASSSGTGEKLF
>TRBD1|TRBJ2-7|TRBV18
ASSGPGQGSYEQY
>NA|TRBJ2-7|TRBV5-1
ASSPSTGLTNSFVYEQY
>NA|TRBJ2-3|TRBV11-2
ASRITDTQY
>TRBD1|TRBJ1-4|TRBV6-6
ASKPRRGQGAEKLF
>NA|TRBJ2-7|TRBV6-6
ASSTAGSNEQY
>TRBD2|TRBJ2-1|TRBV5-1
ASSLVGGPSNEQF
>NA|TRBJ1-5|TRBV27
ASGTTDSNQPQH
>TRBD1|TRBJ2-7|TRBV28
ASTSFSRDRAYEQY
>NA|TRBJ2-1|TRBV27
ASSLLGDEQF
>NA|TRBJ2-1|TRBV7-9
AGDGSSYNEQF
>TRBD2|TRBJ2-7|TRBV11-2
ASSLAAGASYEQY